This entry lists 15 T cell receptor beta chains sequenced from one sample in a study of blood T cell repertoires in COVID-19. TCRdb keeps only in-frame clones here, not all; method: immunoSEQ multiplex PCR. The data contain about 15,000 clones, 85% to 90% of them seen just once; the ten biggest clones take up 20% to 25%. Sequencing was carried out using peripheral blood. The origin of the receptors is a man aged 60 to 69 with acute or convalescent COVID-19.

As DNA, the CDR3 is TGTGCCAGCAGCCCTAGCGGGAGATACAATGAGCAGTTCTTC. Protein sequence: CASSPSGRYNEQFF. This sequence joins TRBV7-3 and TRBJ2-1, with 10 bases lining up with TRBD2. V was clipped by 5 bases and J by 4 bases; unmatched bases: 2. Germline V gene lookup returns CDR1 SGHTA and CDR2 FQGTGA. The CDR3 covers 14 residues.

The genes are TRBV27 and TRBJ2-3; D is unclear. The CDR3 consists of 16 residues. CDR1 and CDR2 (germline): MNHEY, SMNVEV (reference sequence). The germline V and J ends were trimmed by 3 bases and 2 bases, with 15 bases remaining between them. CDR3 sequence reads: CASSFRYDSITDTQYF. CDR3 DNA: TGTGCCAGCAGTTTCCGGTATGATTCGATCACAGATACGCAGTATTTT.

There are a few counts of this clone. The chain carries TRBV4-1 and TRBJ2-2; D not certain. Germline V gene sequence: CDR1 MGHRA, CDR2 YSYEKL. The length of the CDR3 is 16 residues. The V end lost 4 bases, the J end lost 2 bases, and 14 bases lay between the germline ends. This CDR3 reads CASSPRVEINTGELFF. The CDR3 DNA follows: TGCGCCAGCAGCCCACGGGTCGAAATAAACACCGGGGAGCTGTTTTTT.

CDR3 region: CASRVAGDNEQFF. For the CDR3, the DNA is TGTGCCAGCAGGGTAGCGGGGGACAATGAGCAGTTCTTC. The chain combines TRBV12-3 or TRBV12-4 with TRBJ2-1, with 9 bases aligning to TRBD2. V shed 6 bases, J shed 5 bases, and the junction held 2 bases outside the gene matches. The CDR3 has 13 residues.

V is TRBV7-2 and J is TRBJ2-7; 8 nucleotides match TRBD1. The germline V gene has CDR1 SGHTA and CDR2 FQGNSA. V trimming: 4 bases; J trimming: 6 bases; junction bases outside the gene matches: 8. The CDR3 is made up of 14 amino acids. Here the CDR3 reads CASSSHGQGSEQYF. CDR3 nucleotides: TGTGCCAGCAGCTCACATGGACAGGGAAGCGAGCAGTACTTC.

This chain connects TRBV5-4 to TRBJ2-7; D might be TRBD1 (5 bases). The CDR3 consists of 14 residues. Between the trimmed V and J ends, which lost 4 bases and 3 bases, there was a span of 14 bases. Germline assignment: CDR1 SGHNT and CDR2 YYREEE (reference sequence). The CDR3 sequence is CASSPLGALYEQYF. CDR3 nucleotide sequence: TGTGCCAGCAGCCCTCTTGGGGCCCTCTACGAGCAGTACTTC.

This chain uses TRBV12-3 or TRBV12-4 with TRBJ1-3; D gene uncertain. This CDR3 is built from 13 residues. Trimming took 6 bases from V and 1 from J, leaving 7 bases between them. The CDR3 nucleotides read TGTGCCAGCAGCAAGAGATCTGGAAACACCATATATTTT. Translated: CASSKRSGNTIYF.

This sequence joins TRBV5-1 and TRBJ2-1, with 8 positions matching TRBD2. The V gene's germline CDR1 is SGHRS and CDR2 YFSETQ. The CDR3 extends over 15 amino acids. The V gene end was trimmed by 3 bases and the J gene end by 9 bases; junction bases not matched to a gene: 11. The CDR3 bases are TGCGCCAGCAGCTCACGACTAGCGAGAGGCTTTGAGCAGTTCTTC. This gives the protein CASSSRLARGFEQFF.

The V call is TRBV5-6, the J call TRBJ1-4; 9 bases are a match to TRBD1. V lost 2 bases, J lost 3 bases, and 5 bases stayed unmatched. Germline V gene sequence: CDR1 SGHDT, CDR2 YYEEEE. This CDR3 region has 16 residues. The chain's CDR3 is CASSFLQGASNEKLFF. CDR3 bases: TGTGCCAGCAGCTTCCTACAGGGGGCCTCTAATGAAAAACTGTTTTTT.

The chain joins TRBV10-1 to TRBJ2-3, with 9 bases matching TRBD2. Germline V lookup: CDR1 WNHNN, CDR2 SYGVQD (reference sequence). The CDR3 covers 14 residues. V gave up 2 bases and J gave up 8 bases; unmatched junction bases: 5. CDR3 in DNA: TGCGCCAGCAGTGAGGATAGCGGGAGCGTTACGCAGTATTTT. Translation gives CASSEDSGSVTQYF.

The V gene is TRBV7-6, the J gene TRBJ2-1, with TRBD2 matching 10 bases. Germline V CDR1 and CDR2: SGHVS, FNYEAQ. The CDR3 is 17 residues long. J lost 5 bases, V lost 1 base, and 8 bases had no gene match. CDR3 residues: CASSLDSSGGEDNEQFF. The CDR3 region has the DNA TGTGCCAGCAGCTTAGATTCGAGCGGGGGGGAGGACAATGAGCAGTTCTTC.

This clone was detected once. The chain links TRBV18 to TRBJ2-5, with TRBD1 identical over 8 bases. J lost 5 bases, V lost 3 bases, and 5 bases had no gene match. Germline V gene lookup returns CDR1 KGHSH and CDR2 LQKENI. This CDR3 region has 14 residues. CDR3 region: CASSPGTGQETQYF. The CDR3 DNA follows: TGTGCCAGCTCACCGGGGACAGGCCAGGAGACCCAGTACTTC.

The chain has TRBV2 and TRBJ1-4; unclear D gene. The CDR3 runs to 16 residues. V was cut by 8 bases and J by 3 bases, with 19 bases left in between. From germline, CDR1 is SNHLY and CDR2 FYNNEI. The CDR3 region is CASGGASSQSNEKLFF. For the CDR3, the DNA is TGTGCCAGCGGAGGAGCCAGTTCCCAGTCTAATGAAAAACTGTTTTTT.

This clone showed up just a few times. The genes are TRBV4-1 and TRBJ2-7, with D maybe TRBD1 (5 bases). CDR1 is MGHRA, CDR2 YSYEKL, per germline. The CDR3 loop spans 12 amino acids. V was clipped by 2 bases and J by 4 bases, with 6 bases between them. CDR3 sequence: CASSQTGYEQYF. The CDR3, as DNA: TGCGCCAGCAGCCAAACAGGTTACGAGCAGTACTTC.

This clone was seen once. The J gene is TRBJ1-1, the V gene TRBV6-1, with D maybe TRBD1 (5 bases). The V gene's germline CDR1 is MNHNS and CDR2 SASEGT. Trimming removed 2 bases at V and 0 bases at J, with 7 bases between. The CDR3 extends over 14 amino acids. The CDR3 DNA follows: TGTGCCAGCAGTGAAACAGGCCTGAACACTGAAGCTTTCTTT. Amino acid sequence: CASSETGLNTEAFF.